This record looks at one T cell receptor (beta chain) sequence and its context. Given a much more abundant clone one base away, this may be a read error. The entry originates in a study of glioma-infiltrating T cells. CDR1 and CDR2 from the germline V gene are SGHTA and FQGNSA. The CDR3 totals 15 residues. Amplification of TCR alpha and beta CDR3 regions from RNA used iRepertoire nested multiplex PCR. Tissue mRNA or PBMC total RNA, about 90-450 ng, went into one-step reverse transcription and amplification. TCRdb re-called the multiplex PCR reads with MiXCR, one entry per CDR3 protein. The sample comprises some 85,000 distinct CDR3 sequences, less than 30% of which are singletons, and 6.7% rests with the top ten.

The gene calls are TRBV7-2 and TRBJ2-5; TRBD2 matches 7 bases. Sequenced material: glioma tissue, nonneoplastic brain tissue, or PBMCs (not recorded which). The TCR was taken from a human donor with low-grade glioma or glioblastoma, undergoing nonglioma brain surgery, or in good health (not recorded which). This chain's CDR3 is CASSKSGILTETLYF. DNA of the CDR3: TGTGCCAGCAGCAAAAGCGGGATTCTTACAGAGACCCTGTACTTC. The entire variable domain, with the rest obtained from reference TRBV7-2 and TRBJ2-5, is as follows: GAGVSQSPSNKVTEKGKDVELRCDPISGHTALYWYRQSLGQGLEFLIYFQGNSAPDKSGLPSDRFSAERTGGSVSTLTIQRTQQEDSAVYLCASSKSGILTETLYFGPGTRLLVL.